This section outlines one TCR beta chain sequence together with its context. This sample is drawn from a study of blood T cell repertoires in COVID-19. In the authors' workflow: Nucleated cell number was recorded as an estimate derived from reference gene primer amplification. Assay used: immunoSEQ multiplex PCR; TCRdb lists only in-frame clones, some missing. The DNA was the basis for D and trimming; V, J and clone size are from that table. The table includes hundreds of thousands of clones, 75% to 90% detected once. Between the trimmed V and J ends, which lost 5 bases and 8 bases, there was a span of 11 bases. The CDR3 loop spans 12 amino acids. The germline gives CDR1 SGHNT, CDR2 YYREEE (reference sequence).

This TCR derives from a woman under 40 with active or convalescent COVID-19. V is TRBV5-4 and J is TRBJ2-1; D is uncertain. The sequenced sample was peripheral blood. The CDR3 reads CASSSYADEQFF. CDR3 nucleotide sequence: TGTGCCAGCAGTTCCTATGCCGATGAGCAGTTCTTC.